The 32 T cell receptor beta chains given below trace back to one sample, sequenced in a study of blood T cells in healthy people across ages. Next came a second PCR, run for about 7 to 12 cycles, which used a sample-barcoded 5' primer along with a J-beta primer mix. TCRdb itself ran the 5' RACE reads through MiXCR, one entry per CDR3 protein. This sample carries roughly 900,000 distinct CDR3 sequences, 25% to 30% of them seen once, and the ten largest clones take around 16%. Sequenced: blood. The receptors derive from a woman aged 80 or over in good health.

Concerning this clonotype: A read error is possible here, since a much larger clone lies one base away. The genes are TRBV7-2 and TRBJ2-4; the D gene could be TRBD1 or TRBD2 (6 bases each). Germline CDR1 and CDR2: SGHTA and FQGNSA. The CDR3 has 15 amino acids. The V and J ends lost 7 bases and 7 bases respectively, with 20 bases between them. The CDR3 DNA reads TGTGCCAGCAACAATTGGGGGGCCGGGTGGAACATTCAGTACTTC. Protein sequence: CASNNWGAGWNIQYF. Using reference TRBV7-2 and TRBJ2-4 for the parts outside the CDR3, the full variable domain is GAGVSQSPSNKVTEKGKDVELRCDPISGHTALYWYRQSLGQGLEFLIYFQGNSAPDKSGLPSDRFSAERTGGSVSTLTIQRTQQEDSAVYLCASNNWGAGWNIQYFGAGTRLSVL.

The V and J genes are TRBV7-2 and TRBJ2-5; D gene ambiguous. Trimming pared 1 base from V and 3 bases from J, leaving 9 bases between. The germline V gene encodes CDR1 SGHTA and CDR2 FQGNSA. The CDR3 totals 14 residues. The CDR3 reads CASSLEFGEETQYF. CDR3 DNA: TGTGCCAGCAGCTTAGAGTTTGGGGAAGAGACCCAGTACTTC.

This clonotype appeared many times. The chain links TRBV7-2 to TRBJ1-1, with unresolved D. Germline loops: CDR1 SGHTA, CDR2 FQGNSA. The CDR3 covers 15 residues. Trimming took off 1 base at V and 6 bases at J, with 15 bases between the two ends. The CDR3 DNA reads TGTGCCAGCAGCTTAGTATCGGCGCAGTCGGCTGAAGCTTTCTTT. Amino acids: CASSLVSAQSAEAFF.

This clonotype was detected only a few times. A much larger clone differs by one base, so this may be a read error. This chain joins TRBV20-1 and TRBJ2-5, with 8 nucleotides matching TRBD1. Looked up from germline, CDR1 is DFQATT and CDR2 is SNEGSKA (reference sequence). This CDR3 has 12 residues. CDR3 protein: CRASTGAETQYF. The DNA for the CDR3 is TGCAGGGCTTCGACAGGGGCGGAGACCCAGTACTTC.

A few counts support this clonotype. The chain employs TRBV29-1 and TRBJ1-2; D unresolved. V lost 6 bases to trimming and J lost 4 bases, with 18 bases between them. Germline V CDR1 and CDR2: SQVTM, ANQGSEA. This CDR3 contains 14 residues. For the CDR3, the DNA is TGCAGCGTCGACCGGGATCCGGGTGGCTATGGCTACACCTTC. Its protein product is CSVDRDPGGYGYTF.

About this clonotype: The junction departs from the called germline gene at one end, perhaps through a read error. The chain uses TRBV5-4 and TRBJ2-7, with D perhaps TRBD1 (6 bases). Germline CDR1 reads SGHNT; CDR2 reads YYREEE (reference sequence). There are 15 residues in the CDR3. For the CDR3, the DNA is TGTGCCAGCAGCCTGGTCACAGGGACCTCCTACGAGCAGCACTTT. Protein: CASSLVTGTSYEQHF.

This clonotype was detected a few times. The chain couples TRBV30 to TRBJ1-4; D is perhaps TRBD1 (5 bases). The ends were cut back, 2 bases at V and 0 bases at J, with 10 bases in the middle. Germline V gene lookup returns CDR1 GTSNPN and CDR2 SVGIG (reference sequence). The CDR3 runs to 15 residues. The CDR3 DNA reads TGTGCCTGGAGTTTCATGGGGGCAACTAATGAAAAACTGTTTTTT. Its translation is CAWSFMGATNEKLFF. Combining the CDR3 with reference TRBV30 and TRBJ1-4 gives the whole variable domain SQTIHQWPATLVQPVGSPLSLECTVEGTSNPNLYWYRQAAGRGLQLLFYSVGIGQISSEVPQNLSASRPQDRQFILSSKKLLLSDSGFYLCAWSFMGATNEKLFFGSGTQLSVL.

This clonotype was seen many times. This sequence joins TRBV14 and TRBJ2-3; D is perhaps TRBD1 (7 bases). Trimming removed 2 bases at V and 6 bases at J, with 12 bases between. CDR1 SGHDN and CDR2 FVKESK come from the germline V gene. This CDR3 comprises 14 residues. The CDR3 spells CASSQPQGRDTQYF. DNA of the CDR3: TGTGCCAGCAGCCAACCACAGGGGAGGGATACGCAGTATTTT.

This clonotype was seen at least ten times. The junction departs from germline at one end; a sequencing error may be responsible. The chain joins TRBV20-1 to TRBJ1-5; D gene ambiguous. The CDR3 covers 15 residues. Germline CDR1 is DFQATT and CDR2 is SNEGSKA (reference sequence). The CDR3 is CSAGEGSSSNQPQHF. The CDR3 DNA reads as TGCAGTGCTGGAGAAGGATCGAGTAGCAATCAGCCCCAGCATTTT.

About this clonotype itself: This may be a read error: a much more frequent sequence differs by one nucleotide. This likely comes from a read error, as the CDR3 has no conserved phenylalanine or tryptophan at its end. The chain has TRBV29-1 and TRBJ2-3; weak D call: TRBD2 (6 bases). The CDR3 runs to 13 residues. In germline, CDR1 is SQVTM, CDR2 ANQGSEA. V lost 4 bases, J lost 0 bases, and 8 bases lay in between. In DNA form, the CDR3 reads TGCAGCGTTGGTGCGGGGAGCACAGATACGCAGTATGTT. The encoded protein is CSVGAGSTDTQYV.

About this clonotype: With a much larger clone just one base away, this may be a read error. The gene calls are TRBV7-2 and TRBJ2-6, with D maybe TRBD1 (5 bases). There are 14 residues in the CDR3. Germline V gives CDR1 SGHTA, CDR2 FQGNSA. The CDR3 reads CASSVNSGANVRTF. CDR3 nucleotide sequence: TGTGCCAGCAGCGTCAACTCTGGGGCCAACGTCCGGACTTTC.

The sample holds many counts of this clonotype. The chain links TRBV11-3 to TRBJ2-5, with TRBD2 as a possible D gene (6 bases). V was cut by 4 bases and J by 5 bases, with 23 bases left in between. Per germline, CDR1 SGHNT and CDR2 YENEEA. This CDR3 spans 17 amino acids. CDR3 in amino acids: CASSSRTWTTRLETQYF. DNA for the CDR3: TGTGCCAGCAGCTCCCGAACGTGGACTACGCGCCTGGAGACCCAGTACTTC.

This chain connects TRBV18 to TRBJ2-7, with 7 bases that match TRBD1. The trim removed 5 bases at V and 3 bases at J, leaving 22 bases unmatched. This CDR3 has 19 residues. Germline V lookup: CDR1 KGHSH, CDR2 LQKENI. This CDR3 is CASSNSQAGRQGNLYEQYF. Here the CDR3 DNA reads TGTGCCAGCTCAAACTCCCAAGCCGGAAGACAGGGCAATCTCTACGAGCAGTACTTC.

In this sample, this clonotype turned up many times. The chain couples TRBV5-1 to TRBJ2-1; D gene ambiguous. Deletions cut 2 bases from V and 0 bases from J, with 12 bases between. This CDR3 region has 16 residues. CDR1 and CDR2 from the germline V gene are SGHRS and YFSETQ. The CDR3 region is CASSFSGPSSYNEQFF. The CDR3 DNA reads TGCGCCAGCAGCTTCTCTGGACCAAGCTCCTACAATGAGCAGTTCTTC.

This clonotype was seen many times. The rearrangement links TRBV14 to TRBJ2-7; D is unclear. CDR1 and CDR2 (germline): SGHDN, FVKESK. Trimming removed 4 bases at V and 4 bases at J, with 8 bases between. This CDR3 region has 12 residues. The CDR3 region has the DNA TGTGCCAGCAGCCGTAGCAGGTACGAGCAGTACTTC. This encodes CASSRSRYEQYF.

J is TRBJ1-2 and V is TRBV5-6; 8 bases are a match to TRBD1. The J segment lost 3 bases and the V segment lost 0 bases, leaving 10 bases of the junction unmatched. Germline CDR1 is SGHDT and CDR2 is YYEEEE. This CDR3 region has 17 residues. The CDR3 DNA reads as TGTGCCAGCAGCTTGGCCATTACCGCAGGGGGCGACTATGGCTACACCTTC. As protein: CASSLAITAGGDYGYTF.

A note on this clonotype: This may stem from a read error, because a much larger clone lies one nucleotide away. In DNA form, the CDR3 reads TGCAGCGACGGGACAGCTTACAATGAGCAGTACTTC. Its protein product is CSDGTAYNEQYF. V and J are TRBV29-1 and TRBJ2-1, with TRBD1 matching 7 bases. Judging by the DNA end, TRBJ2-7 fits better; the J call may be wrong. The CDR3 extends over 12 amino acids. Germline V gives CDR1 SQVTM, CDR2 ANQGSEA.

The rearrangement uses TRBV4-3 and TRBJ1-5, with 7 bases lining up with TRBD1. The junction had 7 bases not matched to a gene; V was cut back by 5 bases and J by 0 bases. CDR1 is LGHNA, CDR2 YSLEER, per germline. This CDR3 is built from 16 residues. For the CDR3, the DNA is TGCGCCAGCAGCTCCGACAGGGACTATAGCAATCAGCCCCAGCATTTT. Its protein product is CASSSDRDYSNQPQHF.

This clonotype has more than one count but fewer than ten. This may arise from a read error, as a much more abundant clone is one base away. The chain carries TRBV4-3 and TRBJ2-3; no reliable D call. Trimming left V 0 bases short and J 6 bases short, with 10 bases between. The CDR3 consists of 14 residues. Germline V gene data show CDR1 as LGHNA and CDR2 as YSLEER. The CDR3 reads CASSQDFASDTQYF. CDR3 bases: TGCGCCAGCAGCCAAGATTTCGCGAGTGATACGCAGTATTTT.

This clonotype was counted ten times or more. The chain has TRBV20-1 and TRBJ1-4, with D possibly matching TRBD1 (5 bases). The ends were cut back, 0 bases at V and 1 base at J, with 9 bases in the middle. From germline, CDR1 is DFQATT and CDR2 SNEGSKA (reference sequence). CDR3 size: 15 residues. The CDR3 DNA follows: TGCAGTGCTAGAGATCTGGGGCTAACTAATGAAAAACTGTTTTTT. Amino acid sequence: CSARDLGLTNEKLFF.

A remark on this clonotype: Just one base apart from a much larger clone, this may be a read error. The V gene is TRBV5-5, the J gene TRBJ2-3; the match to TRBD1 covers 8 bases. This CDR3 region has 15 residues. Germline CDR1 and CDR2: SGHKS and YYEKEE (reference sequence). CDR3 sequence (DNA): TGTGCCTGCAGCCGACAGGGGACGGTAACAGATACGCAGTATTTT. Translation gives CACSRQGTVTDTQYF.

This rearrangement joins TRBV10-3 to TRBJ2-7, with D perhaps TRBD2 (6 bases). The CDR3 totals 13 residues. Germline V gene sequence: CDR1 ENHRY, CDR2 SYGVKD. V was trimmed by 6 bases and J by 2 bases, leaving 11 bases between them. The chain's CDR3 is CAISPGLTYEQYF. CDR3 DNA sequence: TGTGCCATCAGCCCGGGACTTACCTACGAGCAGTACTTC.

This clonotype was counted only a few times. The chain links TRBV2 to TRBJ2-2; no firm D call. CDR1 and CDR2 (germline): SNHLY, FYNNEI. Trimming removed 3 bases from V and 1 base from J, with 6 bases in between. This CDR3 has 14 amino acids. The CDR3 loop reads CASSENGNTGELFF. CDR3 sequence (DNA): TGTGCCAGCAGTGAGAATGGGAACACCGGGGAGCTGTTTTTT.

This clonotype appeared a single time. This chain links TRBV19 with TRBJ1-2; D is perhaps TRBD1 (5 bases). Trimming pared 3 bases from V and 6 bases from J, leaving 17 bases between. Germline V gene data show CDR1 as LNHDA and CDR2 as SQIVND (reference sequence). The length of the CDR3 is 15 residues. The CDR3 loop reads CASSMPGGLNDGYTF. The CDR3 DNA is TGTGCCAGTAGTATGCCGGGGGGTTTAAATGATGGCTACACCTTC.

This sequence joins TRBV12-3 or TRBV12-4 and TRBJ1-5; D remains unclear. With 5 bases removed from V and 3 bases from J, the gap between germline ends came to 17 bases. The CDR3 consists of 16 residues. The CDR3 nucleotides are TGTGCCAGCAGTGCTCAAGGATCCGGGCCCAATCAGCCCCAGCATTTT. It specifies CASSAQGSGPNQPQHF.

This clonotype occurred many times. This chain joins TRBV6-5 and TRBJ1-2, with TRBD1 identical over 8 bases. This CDR3 spans 13 amino acids. Germline values: CDR1 MNHEY, CDR2 SVGAGI. Germline trimming cut 8 bases from V and 2 bases from J; bases unmatched to any gene: 4. The CDR3 is CASGRQGNYGYTF. The CDR3 coding sequence is TGTGCCAGCGGACGACAGGGGAACTATGGCTACACCTTC.

This clonotype was seen at least ten times. V gene TRBV7-8 combines with J gene TRBJ2-7; 9 bases align to TRBD1. CDR3 size: 14 residues. The germline gives CDR1 SGHVS, CDR2 FQNEAQ. Trimming removed 4 bases from V and 2 bases from J; junction bases left unmatched: 3. DNA of the CDR3: TGTGCCAGCAGCTATCGGACAGGGGCCTACGAGCAGTACTTC. As protein: CASSYRTGAYEQYF.

The CDR3 here is CASSRRTSGGALVETQYF. CDR3 in DNA: TGCGCCAGCAGCCGAAGGACTAGCGGGGGGGCGTTAGTTGAGACCCAGTACTTC. The V and J genes are TRBV5-1 and TRBJ2-5; TRBD2 agrees at 15 bases. The CDR3 runs to 18 residues. The junction had 12 bases not matched to a gene; V was cut back by 4 bases and J by 5 bases. Germline CDR1 is SGHRS and CDR2 is YFSETQ.

The chain recombines TRBV7-2 with TRBJ2-7; TRBD2 is a possible D gene (6 bases). Between the trimmed V and J ends, which lost 3 bases and 0 bases, there was a span of 18 bases. The CDR3 consists of 17 residues. Germline V CDR1 and CDR2: SGHTA, FQGNSA. The CDR3 is CASSLGSGRGLSYEQYF. For the CDR3, the DNA is TGTGCCAGCAGCTTGGGGTCTGGGCGGGGCCTCTCCTACGAGCAGTACTTC. Variable domain in full (rest from reference TRBV7-2 and TRBJ2-7): GAGVSQSPSNKVTEKGKDVELRCDPISGHTALYWYRQSLGQGLEFLIYFQGNSAPDKSGLPSDRFSAERTGGSVSTLTIQRTQQEDSAVYLCASSLGSGRGLSYEQYFGPGTRLTVT.

This clonotype was seen repeatedly, ten times or more. The gene calls are TRBV20-1 and TRBJ2-3, with D possibly being TRBD2 (7 bases). V lost 2 bases, J lost 2 bases, and 20 bases lay in between. Germline lookup yields CDR1 DFQATT and CDR2 SNEGSKA (reference sequence). The CDR3 runs to 17 residues. CDR3 protein: CSARTGRGIRTTDTQYF. In DNA form, the CDR3 reads TGCAGTGCTAGAACAGGGAGGGGCATTCGGACCACAGATACGCAGTATTTT.

At least ten counts were recorded for this clonotype. The junction and the germline gene differ at one end; a read error may be behind it. The chain couples TRBV19 to TRBJ2-1, with a weak D call TRBD1 (5 bases). The CDR3 runs to 12 residues. Germline lookup yields CDR1 LNHDA and CDR2 SQIVND (reference sequence). The CDR3: CASSRGNNEQFF. The CDR3, as DNA: TGTGCCAGCAGTAGGGGCAACAATGAGCAGTTCTTC. Together with reference TRBV19 and TRBJ2-1, the CDR3 gives the full variable domain: DGGITQSPKYLFRKEGQNVTLSCEQNLNHDAMYWYRQDPGQGLRLIYYSQIVNDFQKGDIAEGYSVSREKKESFPLTVTSAQKNPTAFYLCASSRGNNEQFFGPGTRLTVL.

Many counts were recorded for this clonotype. In DNA, the CDR3 is TGCAGCGTTTCGCCAGCGGGGGGGAGAGAGACCCAGTACTTC. Protein: CSVSPAGGRETQYF. The chain joins TRBV29-1 to TRBJ2-5, with 10 bases that match TRBD2. Unmatched junction bases numbered 7, after V lost 5 bases and J lost 4 bases. CDR3 size: 14 residues. CDR1 is SQVTM and CDR2 is ANQGSEA in the germline V gene. Filled out from reference TRBV29-1 and TRBJ2-5, the complete variable domain reads SAVISQKPSRDICQRGTSLTIQCQVDSQVTMMFWYRQQPGQSLTLIATANQGSEATYESGFVIDKFPISRPNLTFSTLTVSNMSPEDSSIYLCSVSPAGGRETQYFGPGTRLLVL.